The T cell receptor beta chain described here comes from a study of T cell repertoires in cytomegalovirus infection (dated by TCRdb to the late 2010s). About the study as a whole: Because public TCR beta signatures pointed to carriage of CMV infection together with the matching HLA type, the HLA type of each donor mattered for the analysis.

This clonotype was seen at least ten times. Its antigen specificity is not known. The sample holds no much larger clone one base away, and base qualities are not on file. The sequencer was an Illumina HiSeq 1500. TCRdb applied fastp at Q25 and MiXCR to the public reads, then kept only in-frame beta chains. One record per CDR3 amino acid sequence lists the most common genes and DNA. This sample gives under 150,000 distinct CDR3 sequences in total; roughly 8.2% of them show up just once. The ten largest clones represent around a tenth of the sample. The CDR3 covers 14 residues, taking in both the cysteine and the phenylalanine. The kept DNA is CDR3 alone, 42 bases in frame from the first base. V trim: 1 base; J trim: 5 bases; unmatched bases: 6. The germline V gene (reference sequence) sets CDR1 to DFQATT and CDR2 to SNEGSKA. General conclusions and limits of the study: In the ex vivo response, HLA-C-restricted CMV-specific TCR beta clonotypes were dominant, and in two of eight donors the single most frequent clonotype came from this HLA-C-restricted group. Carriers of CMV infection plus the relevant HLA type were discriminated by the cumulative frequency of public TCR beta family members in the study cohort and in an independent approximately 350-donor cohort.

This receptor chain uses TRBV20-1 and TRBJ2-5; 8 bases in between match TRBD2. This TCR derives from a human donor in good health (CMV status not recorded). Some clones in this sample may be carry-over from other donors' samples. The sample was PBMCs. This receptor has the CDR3 CSARGSGGPETQYF. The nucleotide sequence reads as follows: TGCAGTGCTAGAGGAAGCGGGGGCCCGGAGACCCAGTACTTC.